The 10 T cell receptor beta chains below come from one sample, sequenced in a study of shared clonotypes between healthy human individuals. Using immunoSEQ multiplex PCR, the repertoire was profiled, and TCRdb retains in-frame clones only, with some absent. This table holds a few hundred thousand clones, roughly three quarters found once. Sequencing input: PBMCs. These receptor sequences come from a woman aged 40 to 50 in good health. Some clones in this sample may be carry-over from other donors' samples.

The chain is built from TRBV27 and TRBJ2-1; TRBD2 matches 9 bases. Per the germline V gene, CDR1 is MNHEY and CDR2 is SMNVEV (reference sequence). CDR3 length equals 19 residues. V lost 5 bases and J lost 0; bases outside the gene matches: 14. In nucleotides, the CDR3 is TGTGCCAGCAGTATCTCCGGGACTAGCTCCATAAGCTCCTACAATGAGCAGTTCTTC. Protein: CASSISGTSSISSYNEQFF.

Points on this clone: With a far larger clone one base away, a read error is the likely cause. V and J are TRBV2 and TRBJ2-7, with 13 bases matching TRBD2. The junction had 2 bases not matched to a gene; V was cut back by 6 bases and J by 3 bases. Germline loops: CDR1 SNHLY, CDR2 FYNNEI. This CDR3 is 14 amino acids long. CDR3 protein: CASSRLAGGYEQYF. The CDR3 DNA is TGTGCCAGCAGCCGACTAGCGGGAGGCTACGAGCAGTACTTC.

The gene calls are TRBV18 and TRBJ1-3; D remains unclear. CDR1 is KGHSH, CDR2 LQKENI, per germline. Trimming cost V 3 bases and J 0 bases, with 21 bases left between them. There are 19 residues in the CDR3. CDR3 amino acids: CASSPTSSRVTSSGNTIYF. The CDR3 bases are TGTGCCAGCTCACCCACTTCATCACGCGTAACAAGCTCTGGAAACACCATATATTTT.

This sequence joins TRBV19 and TRBJ2-2; D unclear. Trimming pared 3 bases from V and 0 bases from J, leaving 11 bases between. Germline values: CDR1 LNHDA, CDR2 SQIVND (reference sequence). The CDR3 loop spans 16 amino acids. The CDR3 bases are TGTGCCAGTAGTATTCTCCTGCATCCGAACACCGGGGAGCTGTTTTTT. Encoded protein: CASSILLHPNTGELFF.

V and J are TRBV11-2 and TRBJ1-1; possibly TRBD1 for D (5 bases). Germline V gives CDR1 SGHAT, CDR2 FQNNGV. CDR3 size: 17 residues. V lost 2 bases and J 1 base, leaving 17 bases between the germline ends. Here the CDR3 reads CASSLPSGTVWNTEAFF. The DNA of the CDR3 is TGTGCCAGCAGCTTACCCTCCGGGACGGTGTGGAACACTGAAGCTTTCTTT.

The V gene is TRBV29-1, the J gene TRBJ2-1; TRBD1 aligns across 12 bases. Germline-derived CDR1 and CDR2 are SQVTM and ANQGSEA. The CDR3 has 17 amino acids. J was trimmed by 7 bases and V by 4 bases; bases with no gene match: 14. As DNA, the CDR3 is TGCAGCGTTGCAAGGCACCTGGGGACAGGGGGCCTGAATGAGCAGTTCTTC. Amino acids: CSVARHLGTGGLNEQFF.

This clone came up many times. At the DNA level, this CDR3 is encoded by other sequences in the same sample as well. This sequence joins TRBV15 and TRBJ1-1; D is ambiguous. Per the germline V gene, CDR1 is LNHNV and CDR2 is YYDKDF (reference sequence). The CDR3 is 14 amino acids. V gave up 3 bases and J gave up 3 bases, with 11 bases separating them. The CDR3 sequence is CATSREAEDTEAFF. The CDR3 bases are TGTGCCACCAGCAGGGAAGCGGAGGACACTGAAGCTTTCTTT.

This clone was recorded at least ten times. The same CDR3 is also encoded by other DNA sequences in this sample. The chain uses TRBV30 and TRBJ2-7; 10 bases are shared with TRBD1. V lost 8 bases and J lost 7; bases outside the gene matches: 11. CDR3 length equals 13 residues. Per the germline V gene, CDR1 is GTSNPN and CDR2 is SVGIG (reference sequence). The CDR3, as DNA: TGTGCCAAGAGGGACAGGGGTCCGGGGGAGCAGTACTTC. Translating it yields CAKRDRGPGEQYF.

The V gene is TRBV2, the J gene TRBJ1-1, with D possibly being TRBD1 (6 bases). Germline CDR1 is SNHLY and CDR2 is FYNNEI. V dropped 8 bases and J dropped 4 bases, with 14 bases sitting between them. The CDR3 totals 13 residues. The CDR3 is CASEREGGTEAFF. The DNA of the CDR3 is TGTGCCAGCGAACGAGAGGGGGGCACTGAAGCTTTCTTT. Drawing the rest from reference TRBV2 and TRBJ1-1, the complete variable domain is EPEVTQTPSHQVTQMGQEVILRCVPISNHLYFYWYRQILGQKVEFLVSFYNNEISEKSEIFDDQFSVERPDGSNFTLKIRSTKLEDSAMYFCASEREGGTEAFFGQGTRLTVV.

The genes are TRBV30 and TRBJ2-7, with D possibly being TRBD2 (5 bases). CDR1 and CDR2 from the germline V gene are GTSNPN and SVGIG (reference sequence). The CDR3 spans 11 residues. The V end lost 4 bases, the J end lost 8 bases, and 12 bases lay between the germline ends. The CDR3 protein is CAWTTGKQQYF. CDR3 sequence (DNA): TGTGCCTGGACCACCGGGAAACAGCAGTACTTC.